The subject of this entry is one TCR beta chain. Its antigen is unknown. CDR1 and CDR2 from the germline V gene are SGHRS and YFSETQ. This CDR3 region has 16 residues. V was shortened by 4 bases and J by 4 bases, with 21 bases between the two germline ends. This table comes from immunoSEQ multiplex PCR, and its TCRdb copy is limited to in-frame clones, with some not included. This table holds some 2,500,000 clones, around 90% found once. This entry is derived from a study of shared clonotypes between healthy human individuals. The overall study: The people who gave samples were a couple of women and a few men aged 18 to 49.

Study-wide findings and caveats: Across subsets, estimated richness was generally greater for naive than for memory populations. Non-shared clonotypes showed lower generation probabilities than clonotypes common to all four donors.

The V call is TRBV5-1, the J call TRBJ2-7; D is ambiguous. Specimen: naive CD4+ T cells from PBMCs. Subset of the sample: CD45RA+ positively selected. The sequence derives from a young man in good health. Some clones in this sample may be carry-over from other donors' samples. The DNA for the CDR3 is TGCGCCAGCAGCATACGGACCGCAGCGATGTTGTACGAGCAGTACTTC. This gives the protein CASSIRTAAMLYEQYF.